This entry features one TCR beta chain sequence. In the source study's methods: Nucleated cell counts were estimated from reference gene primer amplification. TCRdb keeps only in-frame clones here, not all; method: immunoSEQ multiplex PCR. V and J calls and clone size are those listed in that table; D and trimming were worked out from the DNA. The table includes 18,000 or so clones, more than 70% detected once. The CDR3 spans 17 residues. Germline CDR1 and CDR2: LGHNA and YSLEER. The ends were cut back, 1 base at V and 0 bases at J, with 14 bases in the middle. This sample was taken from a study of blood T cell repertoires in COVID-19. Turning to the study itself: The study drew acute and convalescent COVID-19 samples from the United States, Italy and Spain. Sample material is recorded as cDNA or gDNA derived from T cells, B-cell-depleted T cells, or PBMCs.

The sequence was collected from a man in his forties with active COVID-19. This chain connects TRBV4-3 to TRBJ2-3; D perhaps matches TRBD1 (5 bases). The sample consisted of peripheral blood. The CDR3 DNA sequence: TGCGCCAGCAGCCAAGCGGTCTCGACAGCTAGCACAGATACGCAGTATTTT. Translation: CASSQAVSTASTDTQYF.